This T cell receptor beta chain comes out of a study of prognosis after radiotherapy for stage I lung cancer. Study in general: It was considered that all non-small cell lung cancer patients were medically inoperable. Concurrent therapy was given to no patient receiving stereotactic body radiotherapy.

Amplicons of TCR beta CDR3 were generated from genomic DNA by two-round multiplex PCR. Round-one PCR had primers specific to each TRBV and TRBJ gene. TCRdb recomputed calls from the multiplex PCR reads with MiXCR, one row per CDR3 protein. The sample contains about 47,000 distinct CDR3 sequences, around a third of which appear only once. Researchers took six milliliters of peripheral blood at each of two time points. CDR1 is MNHEY and CDR2 is SVGEGT in the germline V gene. The CDR3 has 13 amino acids. V lost 4 bases, J lost 7 bases, and 11 bases lay in between. To note about this clonotype: Its specificity is not known. It is likely a read error: a sequence one base away is far more abundant.

Findings of the study overall: Patients without metastases reportedly showed TRBV and TRBJ gene usage unlike that of patients with metastases.

The sequence derives from a donor of 50 years or more with non-small cell lung cancer. Sequencing was performed on PBMCs, taken before or after stereotactic body radiation therapy (not recorded which). The chain combines TRBV6-2 or TRBV6-3 with TRBJ1-5; D call uncertain. CDR3 coding DNA: TGTGCCAGCAGTTCCCAGTGTGGACAGCCCCAGCATTTT. Translated: CASSSQCGQPQHF.